Presented here are 4 T cell receptor beta chains from one specimen sequenced in a study of blood T cell repertoires in COVID-19. The data were produced by immunoSEQ multiplex PCR, yet TCRdb's version contains in-frame clones alone and is incomplete. This table holds 98,000 or so clones, 91% found once. Sequencing was done on a sample of peripheral blood. The receptors were gathered from a human donor in a cohort sampled during active COVID-19.

This rearrangement joins TRBV4-2 to TRBJ2-7; the D gene is possibly TRBD2 (6 bases). The length of the CDR3 is 15 residues. Trimming pared 3 bases from V and 4 bases from J, leaving 16 bases between. Germline V gene data show CDR1 as LGHNA and CDR2 as YNFKEQ. The CDR3 loop reads CASSQGLAENYEQYF. The CDR3 coding sequence is TGTGCCAGCAGCCAGGGGTTAGCGGAGAATTACGAGCAGTACTTC.

The V call is TRBV10-3, the J call TRBJ2-2; 11 bases agree with TRBD1. This CDR3 contains 17 residues. Germline values: CDR1 ENHRY, CDR2 SYGVKD. With V trimmed by 10 bases and J by 2 bases, 12 bases remained unmatched. CDR3 protein: CARPGTGGPFNTGELFF. The DNA for the CDR3 is TGTGCCAGACCCGGGACAGGGGGTCCCTTTAACACCGGGGAGCTGTTTTTT.

The chain employs TRBV3-1 (or the pseudogene TRBV3-2) and TRBJ1-1, with D perhaps TRBD1 (5 bases). The V gene's germline CDR1 is LGHDT and CDR2 YNNKEL (reference sequence). The CDR3 covers 17 residues. Trimming cost V 0 bases and J 0 bases, with 14 bases left between them. The CDR3 is CASSQDFSGHMNTEAFF. The CDR3 coding sequence is TGTGCCAGCAGCCAAGATTTCTCTGGACATATGAACACTGAAGCTTTCTTT.

This clone was picked up one time. The DNA for the CDR3 is TGTGCCAGTCTAACCGGGACTAGCGGGAACAATGAGCAGTTCTTC. It encodes CASLTGTSGNNEQFF. This chain joins TRBV19 and TRBJ2-1, with 13 bases identical to TRBD2. Germline CDR1 is LNHDA and CDR2 is SQIVND (reference sequence). The CDR3 sequence is 15 residues long. The trim removed 8 bases at V and 5 bases at J, leaving 6 bases unmatched.